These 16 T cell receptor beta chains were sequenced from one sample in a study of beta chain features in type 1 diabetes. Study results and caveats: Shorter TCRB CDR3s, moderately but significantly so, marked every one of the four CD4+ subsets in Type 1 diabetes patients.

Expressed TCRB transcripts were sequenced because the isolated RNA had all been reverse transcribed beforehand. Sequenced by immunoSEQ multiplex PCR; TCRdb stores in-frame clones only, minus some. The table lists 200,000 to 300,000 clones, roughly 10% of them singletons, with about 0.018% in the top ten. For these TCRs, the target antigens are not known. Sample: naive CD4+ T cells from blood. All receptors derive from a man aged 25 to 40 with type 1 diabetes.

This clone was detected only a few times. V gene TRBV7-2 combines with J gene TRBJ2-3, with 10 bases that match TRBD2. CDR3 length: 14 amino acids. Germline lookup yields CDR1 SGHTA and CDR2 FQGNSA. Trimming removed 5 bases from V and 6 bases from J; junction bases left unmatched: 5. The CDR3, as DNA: TGTGCCAGCAGCCTAGGGACTAGCGTGGATACGCAGTATTTT. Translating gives CASSLGTSVDTQYF.

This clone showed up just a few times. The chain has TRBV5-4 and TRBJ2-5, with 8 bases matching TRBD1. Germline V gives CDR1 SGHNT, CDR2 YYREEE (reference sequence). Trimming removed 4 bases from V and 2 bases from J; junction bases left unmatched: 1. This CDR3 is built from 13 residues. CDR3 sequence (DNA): TGTGCCAGCAGCCGGGACAGGCAAGAGACCCAGTACTTC. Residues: CASSRDRQETQYF.

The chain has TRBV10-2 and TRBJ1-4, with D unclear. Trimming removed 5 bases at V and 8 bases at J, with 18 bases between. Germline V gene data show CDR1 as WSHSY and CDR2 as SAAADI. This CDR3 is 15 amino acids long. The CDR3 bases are TGCGCCAGCAGTCCGTCCGGGAACCCTGGGGAAAAACTGTTTTTT. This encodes CASSPSGNPGEKLFF.

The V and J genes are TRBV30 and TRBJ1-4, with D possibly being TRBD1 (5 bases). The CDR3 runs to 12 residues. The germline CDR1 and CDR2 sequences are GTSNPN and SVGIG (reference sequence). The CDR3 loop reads CAWAGNNEKLFF. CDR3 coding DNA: TGTGCGTGGGCAGGGAATAATGAAAAACTGTTTTTT.

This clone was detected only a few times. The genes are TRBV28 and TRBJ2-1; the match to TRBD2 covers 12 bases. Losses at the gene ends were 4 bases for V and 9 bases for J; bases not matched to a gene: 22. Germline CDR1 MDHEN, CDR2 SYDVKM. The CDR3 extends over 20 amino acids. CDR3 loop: CASSSSSAPALAGGRGEQFF. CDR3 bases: TGTGCCAGCAGTTCGTCCTCAGCTCCGGCGCTAGCGGGGGGGCGCGGTGAGCAGTTCTTC.

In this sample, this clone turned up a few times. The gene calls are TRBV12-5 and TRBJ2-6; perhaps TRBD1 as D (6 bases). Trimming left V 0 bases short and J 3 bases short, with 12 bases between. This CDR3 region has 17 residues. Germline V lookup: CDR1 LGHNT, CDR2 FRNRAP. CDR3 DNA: TGTGCTAGTGGTTTGGTACTAGGGGGTAGTGGGGCCAACGTCCTGACTTTC. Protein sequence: CASGLVLGGSGANVLTF. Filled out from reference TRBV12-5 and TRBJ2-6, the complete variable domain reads DARVTQTPRHKVTEMGQEVTMRCQPILGHNTVFWYRQTMMQGLELLAYFRNRAPLDDSGMPKDRFSAEMPDATLATLKIQPSEPRDSAVYFCASGLVLGGSGANVLTFGAGSRLTVL.

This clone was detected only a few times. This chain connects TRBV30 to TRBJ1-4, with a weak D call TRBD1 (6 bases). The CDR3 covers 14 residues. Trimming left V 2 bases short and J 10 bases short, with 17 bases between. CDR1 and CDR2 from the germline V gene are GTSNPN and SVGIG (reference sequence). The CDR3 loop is CAWSPPNGGVKLFF. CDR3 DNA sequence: TGTGCCTGGAGTCCACCCAATGGGGGCGTAAAACTGTTTTTT.

The CDR3 sequence is CASSPGLAQGETQYF. Here the CDR3 DNA reads TGTGCCAGCAGCCCGGGACTAGCGCAGGGGGAGACCCAGTACTTC. The chain carries TRBV7-2 and TRBJ2-5, with 10 bases aligning to TRBD2. The CDR3 loop spans 15 amino acids. Germline V gene lookup returns CDR1 SGHTA and CDR2 FQGNSA. V shed 5 bases, J shed 5 bases, and the junction held 8 bases outside the gene matches.

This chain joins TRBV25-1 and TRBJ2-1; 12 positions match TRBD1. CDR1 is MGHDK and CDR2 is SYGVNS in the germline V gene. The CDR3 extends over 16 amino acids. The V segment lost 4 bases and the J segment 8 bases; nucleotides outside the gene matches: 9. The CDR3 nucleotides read TGTGCCAGCAGTGCTCCCGGGGGACAGGGGGCGGATGAGCAGTTCTTC. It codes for CASSAPGGQGADEQFF.

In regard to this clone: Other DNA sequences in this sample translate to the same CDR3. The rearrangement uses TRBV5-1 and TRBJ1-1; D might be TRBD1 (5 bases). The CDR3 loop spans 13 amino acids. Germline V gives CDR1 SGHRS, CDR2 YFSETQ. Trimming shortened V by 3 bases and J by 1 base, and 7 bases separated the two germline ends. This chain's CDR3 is CASSSTGNTEAFF. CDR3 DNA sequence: TGCGCCAGCAGCTCAACAGGGAACACTGAAGCTTTCTTT.

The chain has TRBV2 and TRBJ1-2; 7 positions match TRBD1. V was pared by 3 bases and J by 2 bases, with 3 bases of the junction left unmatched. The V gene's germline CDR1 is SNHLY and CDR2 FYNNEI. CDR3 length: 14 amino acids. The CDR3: CASSEGRGNYGYTF. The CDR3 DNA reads TGTGCCAGCAGTGAGGGCAGGGGGAACTATGGCTACACCTTC.

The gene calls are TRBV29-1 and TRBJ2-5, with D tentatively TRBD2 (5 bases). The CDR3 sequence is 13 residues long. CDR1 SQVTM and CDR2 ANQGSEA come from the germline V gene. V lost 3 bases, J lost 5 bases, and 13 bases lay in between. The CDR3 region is CSVDVWTGETQYF. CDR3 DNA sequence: TGCAGCGTTGATGTCTGGACGGGGGAGACCCAGTACTTC.

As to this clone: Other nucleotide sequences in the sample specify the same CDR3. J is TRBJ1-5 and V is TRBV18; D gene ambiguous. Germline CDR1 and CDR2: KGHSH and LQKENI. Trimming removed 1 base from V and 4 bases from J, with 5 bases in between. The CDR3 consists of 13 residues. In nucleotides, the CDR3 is TGTGCCAGCTCACCACAGCAAAATCAGCCCCAGCATTTT. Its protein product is CASSPQQNQPQHF.

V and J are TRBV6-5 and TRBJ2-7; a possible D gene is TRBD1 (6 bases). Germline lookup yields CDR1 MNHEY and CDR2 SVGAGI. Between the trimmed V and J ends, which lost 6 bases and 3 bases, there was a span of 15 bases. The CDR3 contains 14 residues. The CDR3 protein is CASSPRQENYEQYF. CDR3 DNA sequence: TGTGCCAGCAGCCCCCGACAGGAGAACTACGAGCAGTACTTC.

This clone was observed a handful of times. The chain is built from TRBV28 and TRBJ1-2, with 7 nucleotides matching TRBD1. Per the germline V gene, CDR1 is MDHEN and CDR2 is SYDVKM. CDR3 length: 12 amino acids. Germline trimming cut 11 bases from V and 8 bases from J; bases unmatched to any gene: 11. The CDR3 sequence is CASFTGAEGYTF. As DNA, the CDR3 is TGTGCCTCGTTTACAGGGGCTGAGGGCTACACCTTC.

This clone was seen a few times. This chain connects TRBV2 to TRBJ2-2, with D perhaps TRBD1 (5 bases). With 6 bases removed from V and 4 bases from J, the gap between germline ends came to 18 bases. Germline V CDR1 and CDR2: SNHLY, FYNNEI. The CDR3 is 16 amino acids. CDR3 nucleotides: TGTGCCAGCAGCGATCCAGGGTCGTTGTTCACCGGGGAGCTGTTTTTT. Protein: CASSDPGSLFTGELFF.